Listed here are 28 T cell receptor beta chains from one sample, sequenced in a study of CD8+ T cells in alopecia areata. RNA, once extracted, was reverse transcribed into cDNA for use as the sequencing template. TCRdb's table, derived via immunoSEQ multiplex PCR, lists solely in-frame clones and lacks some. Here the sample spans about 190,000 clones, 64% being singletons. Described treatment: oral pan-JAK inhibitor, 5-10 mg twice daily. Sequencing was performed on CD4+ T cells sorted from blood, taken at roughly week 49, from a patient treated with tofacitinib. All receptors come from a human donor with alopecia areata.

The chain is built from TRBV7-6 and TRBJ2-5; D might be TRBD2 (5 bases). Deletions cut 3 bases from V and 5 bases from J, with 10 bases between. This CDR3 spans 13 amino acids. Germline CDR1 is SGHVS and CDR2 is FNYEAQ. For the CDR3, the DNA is TGTGCCAGCAGCTTTTCCGGAGGCGAGACCCAGTACTTC. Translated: CASSFSGGETQYF.

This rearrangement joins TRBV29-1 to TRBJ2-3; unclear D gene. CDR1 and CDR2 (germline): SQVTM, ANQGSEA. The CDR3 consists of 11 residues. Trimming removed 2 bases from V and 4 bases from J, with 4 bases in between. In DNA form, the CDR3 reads TGCAGCGTTGAACAGGCAGATACGCAGTATTTT. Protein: CSVEQADTQYF.

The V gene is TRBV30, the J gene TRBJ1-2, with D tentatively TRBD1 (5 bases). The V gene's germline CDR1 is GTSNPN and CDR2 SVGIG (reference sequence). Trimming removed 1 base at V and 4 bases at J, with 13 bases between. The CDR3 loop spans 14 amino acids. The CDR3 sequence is CAWSAPGGFYGYTF. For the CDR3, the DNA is TGTGCCTGGAGTGCCCCGGGGGGATTCTATGGCTACACCTTC.

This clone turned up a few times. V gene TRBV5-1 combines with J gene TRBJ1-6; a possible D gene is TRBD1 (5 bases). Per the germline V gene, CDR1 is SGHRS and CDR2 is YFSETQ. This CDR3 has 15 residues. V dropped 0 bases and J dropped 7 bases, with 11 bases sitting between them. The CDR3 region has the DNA TGCGCCAGCAGCTTGGTATCACCAGGGAATTCACCCCTCCACTTT. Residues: CASSLVSPGNSPLHF.

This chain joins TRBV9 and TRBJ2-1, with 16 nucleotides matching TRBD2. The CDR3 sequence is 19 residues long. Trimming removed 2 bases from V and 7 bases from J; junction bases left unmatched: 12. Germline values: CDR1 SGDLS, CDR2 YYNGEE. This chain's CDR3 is CASSVQTGTSGGAGNEQFF. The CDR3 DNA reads TGTGCCAGCAGCGTCCAAACCGGGACTAGCGGGGGGGCCGGGAATGAGCAGTTCTTC.

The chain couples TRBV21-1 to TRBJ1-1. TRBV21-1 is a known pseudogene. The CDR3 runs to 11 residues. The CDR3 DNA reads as TGTGCCAGCAGCTCTAACACTGAAGCTTTCTTT. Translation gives CASSSNTEAFF.

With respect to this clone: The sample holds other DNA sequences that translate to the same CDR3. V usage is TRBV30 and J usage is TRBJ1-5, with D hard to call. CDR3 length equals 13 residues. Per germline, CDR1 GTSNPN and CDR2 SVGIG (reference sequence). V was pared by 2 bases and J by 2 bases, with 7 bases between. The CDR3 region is CAWSPGGNQPQHF. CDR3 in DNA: TGTGCCTGGAGTCCAGGAGGCAATCAGCCCCAGCATTTT.

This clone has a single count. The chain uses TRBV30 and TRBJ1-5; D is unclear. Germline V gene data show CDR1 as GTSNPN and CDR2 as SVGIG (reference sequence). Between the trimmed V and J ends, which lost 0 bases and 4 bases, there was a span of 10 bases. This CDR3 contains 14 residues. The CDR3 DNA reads TGTGCCTGGAGTGTATCTGTGAATAATCAGCCCCAGCATTTT. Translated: CAWSVSVNNQPQHF.

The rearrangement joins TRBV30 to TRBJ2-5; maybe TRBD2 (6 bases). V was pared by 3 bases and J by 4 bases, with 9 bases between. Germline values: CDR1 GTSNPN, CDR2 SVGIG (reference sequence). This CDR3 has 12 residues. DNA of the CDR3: TGTGCCTGGAGCGGACTATTAGAGACCCAGTACTTC. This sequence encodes CAWSGLLETQYF.

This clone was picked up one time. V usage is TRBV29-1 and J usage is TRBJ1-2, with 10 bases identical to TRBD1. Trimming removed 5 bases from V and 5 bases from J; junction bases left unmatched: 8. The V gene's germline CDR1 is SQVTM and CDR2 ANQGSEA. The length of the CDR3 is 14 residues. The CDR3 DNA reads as TGCAGCGTTCTAGGACAGGGGGGCAATTATGGCTACACCTTC. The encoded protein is CSVLGQGGNYGYTF.

The chain's CDR3 is CASSLRGARSYNEQFF. CDR3 nucleotides: TGTGCCAGCAGCTTACGGGGGGCGCGGTCCTACAATGAGCAGTTCTTC. The V gene is TRBV7-2, the J gene TRBJ2-1; perhaps TRBD2 as D (7 bases). Germline CDR1 reads SGHTA; CDR2 reads FQGNSA. Trimming removed 2 bases from V and 1 base from J, with 12 bases in between. This CDR3 contains 16 residues.

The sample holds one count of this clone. CDR3 nucleotide sequence: TGCGCCAGCAGCCAAGATATAGGGGTCGACGAGCAGTACTTC. Translating it yields CASSQDIGVDEQYF. The V call is TRBV4-3, the J call TRBJ2-7; maybe TRBD1 (5 bases). Trimming cost V 0 bases and J 5 bases, with 11 bases left between them. This CDR3 has 14 residues. CDR1 and CDR2 from the germline V gene are LGHNA and YSLEER.

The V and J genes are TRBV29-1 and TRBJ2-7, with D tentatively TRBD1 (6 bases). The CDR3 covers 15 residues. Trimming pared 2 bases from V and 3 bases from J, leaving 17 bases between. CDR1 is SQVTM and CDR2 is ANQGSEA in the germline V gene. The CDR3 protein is CSVEKARGSYYEQYF. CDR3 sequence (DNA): TGCAGCGTTGAAAAAGCCAGGGGATCCTACTACGAGCAGTACTTC.

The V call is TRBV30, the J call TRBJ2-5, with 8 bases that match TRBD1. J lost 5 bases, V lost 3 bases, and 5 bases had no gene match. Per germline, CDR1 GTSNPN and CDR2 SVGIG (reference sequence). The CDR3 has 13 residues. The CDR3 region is CAWRATGVETQYF. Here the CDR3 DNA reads TGTGCCTGGAGGGCGACAGGGGTTGAGACCCAGTACTTC.

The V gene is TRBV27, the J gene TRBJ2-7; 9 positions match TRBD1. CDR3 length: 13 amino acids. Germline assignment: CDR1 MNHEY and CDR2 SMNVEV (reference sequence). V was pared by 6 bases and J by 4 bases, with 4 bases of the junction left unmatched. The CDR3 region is CASRGQGTYEQYF. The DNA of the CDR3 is TGTGCCAGCAGGGGACAGGGAACGTACGAGCAGTACTTC.

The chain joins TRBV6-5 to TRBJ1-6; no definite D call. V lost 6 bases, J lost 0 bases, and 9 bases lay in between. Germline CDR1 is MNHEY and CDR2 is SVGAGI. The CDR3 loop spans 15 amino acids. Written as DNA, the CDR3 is TGTGCCAGCAGGGACTCGAGCTCCTATAATTCACCCCTCCACTTT. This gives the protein CASRDSSSYNSPLHF.

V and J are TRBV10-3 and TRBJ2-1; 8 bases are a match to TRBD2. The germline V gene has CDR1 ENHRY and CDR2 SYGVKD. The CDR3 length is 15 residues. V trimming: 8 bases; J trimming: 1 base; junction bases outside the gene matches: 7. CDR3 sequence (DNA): TGTGCCATCTCCAACATAGCGGGGTCCTACAATGAGCAGTTCTTC. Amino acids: CAISNIAGSYNEQFF.

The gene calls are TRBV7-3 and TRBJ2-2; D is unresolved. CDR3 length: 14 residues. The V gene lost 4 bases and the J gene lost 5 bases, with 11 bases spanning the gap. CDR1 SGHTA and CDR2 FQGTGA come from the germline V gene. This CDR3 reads CASSSNGVTGELFF. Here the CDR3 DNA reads TGTGCCAGCAGCTCCAACGGCGTTACCGGGGAGCTGTTTTTT.

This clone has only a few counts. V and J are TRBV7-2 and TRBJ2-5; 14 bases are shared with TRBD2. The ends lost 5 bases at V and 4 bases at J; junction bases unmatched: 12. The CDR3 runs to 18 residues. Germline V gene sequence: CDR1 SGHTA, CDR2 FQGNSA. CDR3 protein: CASSPSGLAGGRGETQYF. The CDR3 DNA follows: TGTGCCAGCAGCCCCAGCGGACTAGCGGGGGGCCGGGGAGAGACCCAGTACTTC.

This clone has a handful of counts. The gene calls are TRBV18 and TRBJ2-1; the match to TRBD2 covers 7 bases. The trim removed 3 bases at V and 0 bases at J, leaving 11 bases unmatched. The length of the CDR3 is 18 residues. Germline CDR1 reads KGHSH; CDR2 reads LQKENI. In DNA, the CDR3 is TGTGCCAGCTCACCTGGCCTAGCGGAACTAATCTCCTACAATGAGCAGTTCTTC. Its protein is CASSPGLAELISYNEQFF.

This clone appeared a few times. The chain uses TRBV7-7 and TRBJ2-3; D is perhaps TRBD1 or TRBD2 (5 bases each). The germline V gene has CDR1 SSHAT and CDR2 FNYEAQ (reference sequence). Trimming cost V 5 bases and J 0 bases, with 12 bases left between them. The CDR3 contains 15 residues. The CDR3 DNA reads TGTGCCAGCAGCCCCGGGACGGCTAGCACAGATACGCAGTATTTT. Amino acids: CASSPGTASTDTQYF. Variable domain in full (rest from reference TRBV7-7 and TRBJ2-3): GAGVSQSPRYKVTKRGQDVTLRCDPISSHATLYWYQQALGQGPEFLTYFNYEAQPDKSGLPSDRFSAERPEGSISTLTIQRTEQRDSAMYRCASSPGTASTDTQYFGPGTRLTVL.

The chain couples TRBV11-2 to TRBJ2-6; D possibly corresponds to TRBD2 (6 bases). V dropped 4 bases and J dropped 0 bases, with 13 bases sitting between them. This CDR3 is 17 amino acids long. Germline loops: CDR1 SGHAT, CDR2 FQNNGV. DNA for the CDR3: TGTGCCAGCAGCTCTTTGGAGGGGTACTCTGGGGCCAACGTCCTGACTTTC. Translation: CASSSLEGYSGANVLTF.

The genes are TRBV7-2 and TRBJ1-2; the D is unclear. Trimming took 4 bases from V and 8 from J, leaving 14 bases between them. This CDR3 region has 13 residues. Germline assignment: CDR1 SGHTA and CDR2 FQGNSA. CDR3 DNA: TGTGCCAGCAGCTCCCACATTACCTACGGCTACACCTTC. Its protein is CASSSHITYGYTF. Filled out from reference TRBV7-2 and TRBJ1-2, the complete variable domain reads GAGVSQSPSNKVTEKGKDVELRCDPISGHTALYWYRQSLGQGLEFLIYFQGNSAPDKSGLPSDRFSAERTGGSVSTLTIQRTQQEDSAVYLCASSSHITYGYTFGSGTRLTVV.

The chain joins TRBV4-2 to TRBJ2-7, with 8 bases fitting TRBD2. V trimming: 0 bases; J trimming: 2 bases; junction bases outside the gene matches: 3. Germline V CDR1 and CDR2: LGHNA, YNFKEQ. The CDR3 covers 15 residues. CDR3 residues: CASSQDSGGPYEQYF. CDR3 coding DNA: TGTGCCAGCAGCCAAGACTCGGGGGGGCCCTACGAGCAGTACTTC.

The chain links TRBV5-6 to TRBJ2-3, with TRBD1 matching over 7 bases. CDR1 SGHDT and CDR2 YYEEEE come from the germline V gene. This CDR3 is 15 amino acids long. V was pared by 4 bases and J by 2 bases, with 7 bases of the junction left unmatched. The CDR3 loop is CASSQGQFNTDTQYF. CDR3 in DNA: TGTGCCAGCAGCCAGGGACAGTTCAACACAGATACGCAGTATTTT.

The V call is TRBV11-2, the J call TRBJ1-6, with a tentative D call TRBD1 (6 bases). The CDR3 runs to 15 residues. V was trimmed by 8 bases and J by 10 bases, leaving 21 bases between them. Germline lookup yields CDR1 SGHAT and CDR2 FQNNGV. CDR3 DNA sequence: TGTGCCAGCGGTAGTGGGGGGCCTAACGTGTCACCCCTCCACTTT. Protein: CASGSGGPNVSPLHF.

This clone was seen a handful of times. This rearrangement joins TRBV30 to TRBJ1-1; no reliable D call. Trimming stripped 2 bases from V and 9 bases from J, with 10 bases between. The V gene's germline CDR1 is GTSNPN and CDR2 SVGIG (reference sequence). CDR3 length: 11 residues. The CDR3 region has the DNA TGTGCCTGGAGTAGAGAGGATCAAGCTTTCTTT. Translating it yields CAWSREDQAFF.

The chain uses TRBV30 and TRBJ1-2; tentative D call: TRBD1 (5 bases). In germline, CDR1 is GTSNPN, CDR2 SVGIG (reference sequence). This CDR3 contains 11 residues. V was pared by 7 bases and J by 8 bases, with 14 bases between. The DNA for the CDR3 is TGTGCCTTGGCGTGGGGGTACGGCTACACCTTC. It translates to CALAWGYGYTF. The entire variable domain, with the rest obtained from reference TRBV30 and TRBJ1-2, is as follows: SQTIHQWPATLVQPVGSPLSLECTVEGTSNPNLYWYRQAAGRGLQLLFYSVGIGQISSEVPQNLSASRPQDRQFILSSKKLLLSDSGFYLCALAWGYGYTFGSGTRLTVV.